The T cell receptor (beta chain) under discussion was sequenced for a study of shared clonotypes between healthy human individuals. Clones were sequenced by immunoSEQ multiplex PCR, and TCRdb holds only the in-frame ones, with some missing. The table lists around 2,000,000 clones, 90% to 95% of them singletons. CDR1 MDHEN and CDR2 SYDVKM come from the germline V gene. The CDR3 length is 15 residues. V was shortened by 2 bases and J by 9 bases, with 14 bases between the two germline ends. Donors were Caucasian adults residing in Nashville, Tennessee, USA. This sequence originates from a young man in good health. The chain joins TRBV28 to TRBJ1-6, with D perhaps matching TRBD1 (5 bases). The sequencing input was naive CD4+ T cells sorted from blood. The subset: CD45RA+ positively selected. The DNA of the CDR3 is TGTGCCAGCAGTTTAGGCAGCCTTGGGGGTTCACCCCTCCACTTT. It is translated as CASSLGSLGGSPLHF.